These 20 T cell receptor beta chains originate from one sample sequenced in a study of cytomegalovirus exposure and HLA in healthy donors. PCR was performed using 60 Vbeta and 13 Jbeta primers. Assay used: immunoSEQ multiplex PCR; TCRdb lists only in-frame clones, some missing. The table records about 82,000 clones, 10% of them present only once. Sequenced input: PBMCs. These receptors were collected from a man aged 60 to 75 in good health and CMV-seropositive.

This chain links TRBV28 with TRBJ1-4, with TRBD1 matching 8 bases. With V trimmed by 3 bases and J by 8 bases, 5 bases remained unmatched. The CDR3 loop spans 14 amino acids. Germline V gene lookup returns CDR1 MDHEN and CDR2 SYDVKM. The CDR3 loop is CASSLTGVREKLFF. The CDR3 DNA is TGTGCCAGCAGTTTGACAGGGGTTCGGGAAAAACTGTTTTTT.

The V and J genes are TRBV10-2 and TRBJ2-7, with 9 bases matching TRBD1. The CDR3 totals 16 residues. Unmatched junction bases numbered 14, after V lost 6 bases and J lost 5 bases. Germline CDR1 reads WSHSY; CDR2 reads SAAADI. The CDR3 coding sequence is TGCGCCAGCAGGGCCCTTACAGGGGGCCAGAAGGACGAGCAGTACTTC. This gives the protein CASRALTGGQKDEQYF.

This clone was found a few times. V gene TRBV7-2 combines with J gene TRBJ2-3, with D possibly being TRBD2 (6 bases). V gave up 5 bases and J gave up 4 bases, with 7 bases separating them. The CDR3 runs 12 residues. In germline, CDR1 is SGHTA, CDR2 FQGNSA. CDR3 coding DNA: TGTGCCAGCAGCCCTAGCGCAGATACGCAGTATTTT. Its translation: CASSPSADTQYF.

The CDR3 here is CASSLQAGKSYEQYF. CDR3 coding DNA: TGCGCCAGCAGCTTACAGGCGGGGAAGTCCTACGAGCAGTACTTC. The rearrangement joins TRBV5-1 to TRBJ2-5; possible D gene TRBD2, 6 bases. The end of the DNA is better explained by TRBJ2-7, so the J call may be wrong. Germline V CDR1 and CDR2: SGHRS, YFSETQ. The CDR3 is made up of 15 amino acids.

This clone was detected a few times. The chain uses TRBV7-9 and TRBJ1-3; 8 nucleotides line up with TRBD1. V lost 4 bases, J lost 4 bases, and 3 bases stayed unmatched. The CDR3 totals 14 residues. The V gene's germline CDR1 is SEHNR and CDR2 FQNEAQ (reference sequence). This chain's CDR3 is CASSSGGLGNTIYF. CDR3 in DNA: TGTGCCAGCAGCTCAGGGGGCCTGGGAAACACCATATATTTT.

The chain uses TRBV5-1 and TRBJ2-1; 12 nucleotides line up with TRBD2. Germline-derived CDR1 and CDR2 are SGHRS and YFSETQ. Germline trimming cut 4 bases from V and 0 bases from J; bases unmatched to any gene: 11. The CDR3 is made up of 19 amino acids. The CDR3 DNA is TGCGCCAGCAGCCCCCACGGACTAGCGGGGACCCGCTCCTACAATGAGCAGTTCTTC. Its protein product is CASSPHGLAGTRSYNEQFF.

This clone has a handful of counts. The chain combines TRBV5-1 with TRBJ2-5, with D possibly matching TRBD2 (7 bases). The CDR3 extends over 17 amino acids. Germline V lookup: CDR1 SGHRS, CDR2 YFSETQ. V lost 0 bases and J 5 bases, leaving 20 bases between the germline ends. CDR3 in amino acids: CASSLALIRGGGETQYF. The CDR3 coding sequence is TGCGCCAGCAGCTTGGCCCTTATTAGGGGAGGGGGTGAGACCCAGTACTTC.

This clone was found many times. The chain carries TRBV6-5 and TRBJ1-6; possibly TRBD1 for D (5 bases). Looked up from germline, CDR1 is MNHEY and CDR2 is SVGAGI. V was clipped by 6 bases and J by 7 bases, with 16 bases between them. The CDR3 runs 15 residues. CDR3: CASSPMGLGNSPLHF. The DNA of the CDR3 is TGTGCCAGCAGCCCAATGGGACTGGGGAATTCACCCCTCCACTTT.

The CDR3, as DNA: TGTGCCAGCAGTTACTCGGTGGGAGGCGGCTACACCTTC. Encoded protein: CASSYSVGGGYTF. The chain recombines TRBV6-6 with TRBJ1-2; D is undetermined. The length of the CDR3 is 13 residues. CDR1 and CDR2 from the germline V gene are MNHNY and SVGAGI (reference sequence). Trimming took 0 bases from V and 8 from J, leaving 10 bases between them.

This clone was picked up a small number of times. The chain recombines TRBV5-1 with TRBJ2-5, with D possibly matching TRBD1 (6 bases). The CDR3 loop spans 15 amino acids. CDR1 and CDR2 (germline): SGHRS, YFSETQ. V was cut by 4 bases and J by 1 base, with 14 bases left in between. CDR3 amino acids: CASSPIGQSQETQYF. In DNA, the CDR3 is TGCGCCAGCAGCCCTATCGGACAGAGCCAAGAGACCCAGTACTTC.

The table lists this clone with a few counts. CDR3 DNA sequence: TGCGCCAGCAGCTTGGGTATACTTCGCACAGATACGCAGTATTTT. Protein product: CASSLGILRTDTQYF. The rearrangement joins TRBV5-1 to TRBJ2-3; D is uncertain. V was clipped by 0 bases and J by 1 base, with 9 bases between them. CDR3 length: 15 residues. Germline CDR1 and CDR2: SGHRS and YFSETQ.

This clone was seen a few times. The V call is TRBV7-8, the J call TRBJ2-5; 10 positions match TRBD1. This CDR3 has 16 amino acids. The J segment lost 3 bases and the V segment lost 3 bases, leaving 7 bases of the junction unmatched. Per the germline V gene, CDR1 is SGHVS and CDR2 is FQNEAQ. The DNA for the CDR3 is TGTGCCAGCAGCTTGCAGCCGGGACAGGGGAAAGAGACCCAGTACTTC. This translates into CASSLQPGQGKETQYF.

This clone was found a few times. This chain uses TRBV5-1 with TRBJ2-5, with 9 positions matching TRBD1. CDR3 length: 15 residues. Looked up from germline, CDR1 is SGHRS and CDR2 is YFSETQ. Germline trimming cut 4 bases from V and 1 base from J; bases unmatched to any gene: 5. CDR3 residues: CASSTGTGFQETQYF. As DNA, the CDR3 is TGCGCCAGCAGCACCGGGACAGGGTTCCAAGAGACCCAGTACTTC.

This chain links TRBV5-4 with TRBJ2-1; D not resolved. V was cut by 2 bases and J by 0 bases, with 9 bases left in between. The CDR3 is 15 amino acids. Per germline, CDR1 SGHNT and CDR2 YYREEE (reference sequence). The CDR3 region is CASSFLRSSYNEQFF. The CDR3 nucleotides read TGTGCCAGCAGCTTCCTTAGGAGCTCCTACAATGAGCAGTTCTTC.

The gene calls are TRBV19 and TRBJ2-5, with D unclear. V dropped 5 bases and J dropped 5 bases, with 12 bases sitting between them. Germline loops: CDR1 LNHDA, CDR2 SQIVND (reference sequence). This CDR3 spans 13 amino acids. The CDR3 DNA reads TGTGCCAGTAGTGTCGAGTCGAGGGAGACCCAGTACTTC. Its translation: CASSVESRETQYF.

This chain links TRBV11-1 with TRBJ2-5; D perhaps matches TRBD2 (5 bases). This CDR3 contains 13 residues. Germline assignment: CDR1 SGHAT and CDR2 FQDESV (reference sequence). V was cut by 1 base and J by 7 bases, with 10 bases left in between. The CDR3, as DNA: TGTGCCAGCAGCTTAGTCCCTGAGGGGACCCAGTACTTC. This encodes CASSLVPEGTQYF.

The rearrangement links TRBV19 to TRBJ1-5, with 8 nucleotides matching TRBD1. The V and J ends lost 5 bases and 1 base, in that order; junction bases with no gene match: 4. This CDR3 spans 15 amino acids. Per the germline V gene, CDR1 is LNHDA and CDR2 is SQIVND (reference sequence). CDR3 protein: CASSGTGMSNQPQHF. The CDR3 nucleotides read TGTGCCAGTAGTGGGACAGGAATGAGCAATCAGCCCCAGCATTTT.

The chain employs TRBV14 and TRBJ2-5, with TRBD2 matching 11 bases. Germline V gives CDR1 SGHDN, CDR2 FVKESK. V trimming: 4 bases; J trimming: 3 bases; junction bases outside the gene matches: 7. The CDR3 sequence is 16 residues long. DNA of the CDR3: TGTGCCAGCAGCCTTACTCCGGGACTAGCGGAAGAGACCCAGTACTTC. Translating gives CASSLTPGLAEETQYF.

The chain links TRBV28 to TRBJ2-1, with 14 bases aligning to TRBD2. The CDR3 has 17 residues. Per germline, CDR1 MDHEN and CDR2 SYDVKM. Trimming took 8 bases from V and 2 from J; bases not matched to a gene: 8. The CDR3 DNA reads TGTGCCAGCTCAGGACTAGCGGGAGGTAGGACCTACAATGAGCAGTTCTTC. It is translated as CASSGLAGGRTYNEQFF.

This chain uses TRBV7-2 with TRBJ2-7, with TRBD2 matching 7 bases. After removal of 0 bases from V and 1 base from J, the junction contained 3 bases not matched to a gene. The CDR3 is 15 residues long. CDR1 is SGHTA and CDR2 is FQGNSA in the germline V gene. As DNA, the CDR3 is TGTGCCAGCAGCTTAGCGGCTAGCGGTTCCTACGAGCAGTACTTC. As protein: CASSLAASGSYEQYF.